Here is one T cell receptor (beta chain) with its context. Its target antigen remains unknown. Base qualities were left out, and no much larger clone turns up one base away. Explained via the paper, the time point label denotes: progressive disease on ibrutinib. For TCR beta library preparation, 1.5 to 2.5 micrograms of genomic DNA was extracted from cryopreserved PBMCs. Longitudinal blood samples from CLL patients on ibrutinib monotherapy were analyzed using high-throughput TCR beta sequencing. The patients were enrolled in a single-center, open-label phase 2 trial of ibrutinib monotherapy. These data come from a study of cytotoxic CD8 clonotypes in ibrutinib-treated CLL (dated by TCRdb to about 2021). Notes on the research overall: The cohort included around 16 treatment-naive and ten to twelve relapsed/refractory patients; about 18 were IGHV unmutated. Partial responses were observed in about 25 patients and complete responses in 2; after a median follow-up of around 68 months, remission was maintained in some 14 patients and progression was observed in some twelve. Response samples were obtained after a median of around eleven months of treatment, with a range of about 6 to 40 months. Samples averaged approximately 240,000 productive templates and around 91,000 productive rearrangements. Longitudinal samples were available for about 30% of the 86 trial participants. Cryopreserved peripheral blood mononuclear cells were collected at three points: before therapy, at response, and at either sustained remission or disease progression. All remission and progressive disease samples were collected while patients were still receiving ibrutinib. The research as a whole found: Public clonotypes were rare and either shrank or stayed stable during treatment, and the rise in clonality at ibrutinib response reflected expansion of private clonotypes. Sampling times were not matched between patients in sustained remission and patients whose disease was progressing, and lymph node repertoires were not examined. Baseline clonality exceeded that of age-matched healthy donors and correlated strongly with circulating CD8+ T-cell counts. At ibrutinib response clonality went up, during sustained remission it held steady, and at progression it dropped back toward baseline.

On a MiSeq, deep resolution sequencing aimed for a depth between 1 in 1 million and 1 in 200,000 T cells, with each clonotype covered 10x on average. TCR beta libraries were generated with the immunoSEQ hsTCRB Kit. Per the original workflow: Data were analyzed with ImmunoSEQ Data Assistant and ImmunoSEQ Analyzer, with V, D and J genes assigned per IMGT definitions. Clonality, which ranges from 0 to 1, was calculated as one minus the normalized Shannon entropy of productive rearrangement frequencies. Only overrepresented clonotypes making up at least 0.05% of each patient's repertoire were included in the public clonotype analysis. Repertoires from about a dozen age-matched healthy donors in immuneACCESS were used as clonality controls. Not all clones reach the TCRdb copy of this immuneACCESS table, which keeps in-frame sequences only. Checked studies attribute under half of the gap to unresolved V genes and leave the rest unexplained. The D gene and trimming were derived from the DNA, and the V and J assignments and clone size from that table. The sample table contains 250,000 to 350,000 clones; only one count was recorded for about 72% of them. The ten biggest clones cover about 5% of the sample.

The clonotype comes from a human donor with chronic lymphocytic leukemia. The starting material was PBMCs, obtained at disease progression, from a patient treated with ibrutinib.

The CDR3 protein: CASSPGRLATYEQYF. At the DNA level, the sequence is TGTGCCAGCAGCCCCGGGAGGCTAGCGACCTACGAGCAGTACTTC. Recombination joined TRBV5-4 with TRBJ2-7, and 7 junction bases match TRBD2. The CDR3 holds 15 amino acids from the cysteine to the phenylalanine. Only CDR3 DNA remains: 45 bases, in frame from the first base. CDR1 and CDR2, per the germline V gene (reference sequence), are SGHNT and YYREEE. Trimming takes 4 bases off V and 2 bases off J; junction bases not matched to a gene: 9.